Following are 8 T cell receptor beta chains from one sample sequenced in a study of Ad26.COV2.S vaccination and SARS-CoV-2 variants. Produced via immunoSEQ multiplex PCR; TCRdb's table is partial and in-frame only. The table includes 290,000 or so clones, 70% to 90% detected once. Regarding treatment: roughly 18 received Ad26.COV2.S at low or high dose, single or two shots; about 5 received placebo; per-sample allocation not given. Samples came from day 63 after the first vaccine or placebo injection. The material sequenced was peripheral blood, taken in a trial of Ad26.COV2.S vaccine versus placebo. These receptors were collected from a person between 18 and 65 years old who received the Ad26.COV2.S COVID-19 vaccine or a placebo.

The chain has TRBV30 and TRBJ1-1; no definite D call. Germline lookup yields CDR1 GTSNPN and CDR2 SVGIG (reference sequence). V was shortened by 2 bases and J by 1 base, with 8 bases between the two germline ends. The CDR3 runs 13 residues. The CDR3 protein is CAWSPIQNTEAFF. As DNA, the CDR3 is TGTGCCTGGAGTCCAATACAGAACACTGAAGCTTTCTTT.

The rearrangement links TRBV4-1 to TRBJ2-3; 7 bases are a match to TRBD1. The CDR3 runs 18 residues. Germline-derived CDR1 and CDR2 are MGHRA and YSYEKL. Trimming took 2 bases from V and 5 from J; bases not matched to a gene: 16. Here the CDR3 reads CASSQQIQGSGYEDTQYF. In nucleotides, the CDR3 is TGCGCCAGCAGCCAACAGATACAGGGGTCGGGTTATGAAGATACGCAGTATTTT.

This chain uses TRBV4-1 with TRBJ2-6; no firm D call. Trimming took off 2 bases at V and 0 bases at J, with 14 bases between the two ends. The CDR3 has 18 amino acids. Germline lookup yields CDR1 MGHRA and CDR2 YSYEKL. The CDR3 DNA follows: TGCGCCAGCAGCCAATACCGTAATCCGTCCTCTGGGGCCAACGTCCTGACTTTC. It yields the protein CASSQYRNPSSGANVLTF.

The chain has TRBV11-2 and TRBJ1-1; D unclear. This CDR3 is built from 14 residues. Germline V gene data show CDR1 as SGHAT and CDR2 as FQNNGV. V lost 2 bases and J 4 bases, leaving 11 bases between the germline ends. The CDR3 DNA is TGTGCCAGCAGCTTAATGGAACGGGGCACTGAAGCTTTCTTT. It encodes CASSLMERGTEAFF. The entire variable domain, with the rest obtained from reference TRBV11-2 and TRBJ1-1, is as follows: EAGVAQSPRYKIIEKRQSVAFWCNPISGHATLYWYQQILGQGPKLLIQFQNNGVVDDSQLPKDRFSAERLKGVDSTLKIQPAKLEDSAVYLCASSLMERGTEAFFGQGTRLTVV.

V is TRBV5-4 and J is TRBJ1-1; TRBD1 might be the D (5 bases). V lost 4 bases to trimming and J lost 1 base, with 14 bases between them. This CDR3 region has 15 residues. Looked up from germline, CDR1 is SGHNT and CDR2 is YYREEE (reference sequence). The chain's CDR3 is CASSPPTGSNTEAFF. As DNA, the CDR3 is TGTGCCAGCAGCCCACCAACAGGCTCGAACACTGAAGCTTTCTTT.

This clone was detected a few times. The chain couples TRBV12-3 or TRBV12-4 to TRBJ2-2; D remains ambiguous. V was cut by 3 bases and J by 6 bases, with 2 bases left in between. CDR3 length equals 11 residues. The CDR3 loop reads CASSFAGELFF. The CDR3 DNA sequence: TGTGCCAGCAGTTTTGCCGGGGAGCTGTTTTTT.

This rearrangement joins TRBV7-6 to TRBJ1-2, with D possibly being TRBD1 (5 bases). Trimming took 1 base from V and 9 from J, leaving 15 bases between them. The CDR3 runs 14 residues. The germline CDR1 and CDR2 sequences are SGHVS and FNYEAQ. This CDR3 is CASSLESGPGRYTF. The CDR3 DNA sequence: TGTGCCAGCAGCTTAGAATCCGGGCCGGGGCGCTACACCTTC.

The chain uses TRBV11-2 and TRBJ2-3; TRBD2 is a possible D gene (5 bases). The CDR3 length is 16 residues. In germline, CDR1 is SGHAT, CDR2 FQNNGV. Trimming removed 3 bases at V and 3 bases at J, with 16 bases between. CDR3 sequence: CASSFGLNQLTDTQYF. CDR3 DNA sequence: TGTGCCAGCAGCTTCGGACTGAACCAGTTAACAGATACGCAGTATTTT.